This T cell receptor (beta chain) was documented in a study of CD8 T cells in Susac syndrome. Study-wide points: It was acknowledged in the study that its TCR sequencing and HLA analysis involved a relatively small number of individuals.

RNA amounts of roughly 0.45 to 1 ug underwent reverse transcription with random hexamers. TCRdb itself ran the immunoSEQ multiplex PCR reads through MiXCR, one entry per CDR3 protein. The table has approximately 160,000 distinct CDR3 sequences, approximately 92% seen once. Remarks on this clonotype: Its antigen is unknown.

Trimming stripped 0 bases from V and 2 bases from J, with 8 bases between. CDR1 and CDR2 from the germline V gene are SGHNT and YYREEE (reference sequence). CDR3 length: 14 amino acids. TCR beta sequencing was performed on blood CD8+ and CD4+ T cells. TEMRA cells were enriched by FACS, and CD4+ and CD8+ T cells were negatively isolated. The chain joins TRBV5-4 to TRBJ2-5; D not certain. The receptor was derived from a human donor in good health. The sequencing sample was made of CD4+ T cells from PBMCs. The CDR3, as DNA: TGTGCCAGCAGCTTGGATGCACCTCAAGAGACCCAGTACTTC. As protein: CASSLDAPQETQYF.